Below, 26 T cell receptor beta chains from the same sample are listed, as sequenced in a study of vaccination and CD4 T cells after COVID-19. TCRdb passed the PCR reads through MiXCR, listing each CDR3 protein once. The sample holds about 33,000 distinct CDR3 sequences, 36% seen once. Time point meaning: late sampling 161 to 241 days after vaccination in a few convalescent patients. Sequencing used CD4+ T cells from blood, obtained about 7 months after SARS-CoV-2 vaccination. Every receptor here comes from a human donor who had recovered from COVID-19.

The gene calls are TRBV6-1 and TRBJ2-7; 7 bases match TRBD2. The V gene end was trimmed by 5 bases and the J gene end by 6 bases; junction bases not matched to a gene: 19. The germline gives CDR1 MNHNS, CDR2 SASEGT. The CDR3 has 17 residues. In DNA form, the CDR3 reads TGTGCCAGCAGTCCTCGCCTATGGGCGGGAGAGGGGTCCGAGCAGTACTTC. This encodes CASSPRLWAGEGSEQYF.

This clonotype was seen a few times. The genes are TRBV19 and TRBJ1-5; 8 nucleotides align to TRBD1. Germline lookup yields CDR1 LNHDA and CDR2 SQIVND (reference sequence). The CDR3 spans 16 residues. V dropped 4 bases and J dropped 2; count of bases not matched to a gene: 7. The CDR3 DNA sequence: TGTGCCAGTAGTACTACAGGGGGACAGGGCAATCAGCCCCAGCATTTT. Protein product: CASSTTGGQGNQPQHF.

This clonotype occurred a few times. V usage is TRBV20-1 and J usage is TRBJ2-7; the D gene is possibly TRBD2 (6 bases). The V gene's germline CDR1 is DFQATT and CDR2 SNEGSKA (reference sequence). CDR3 length equals 13 residues. Trimming took 1 base from V and 6 from J, leaving 13 bases between them. CDR3 in amino acids: CSARGREEREQYF. The CDR3 DNA reads TGCAGTGCTAGAGGGCGGGAAGAGCGCGAGCAGTACTTC.

The chain carries TRBV6-1 and TRBJ2-3; D is ambiguous. Deletions cut 5 bases from V and 2 bases from J, with 14 bases between. Germline-derived CDR1 and CDR2 are MNHNS and SASEGT. The CDR3 sequence is 15 residues long. This CDR3 is CASSPSGSVTDTQYF. As DNA, the CDR3 is TGTGCCAGCAGTCCCAGTGGGTCTGTCACAGATACGCAGTATTTT.

Note on this clonotype: Germline and junction disagree at one end, which may indicate a read error. The chain joins TRBV7-2 to TRBJ1-1; TRBD1 is a possible D gene (5 bases). Per germline, CDR1 SGHTA and CDR2 FQGNSA. The CDR3 is 15 residues long. As DNA, the CDR3 is TGTGCCAGCAGCTTAGGGGGGACCGCAAACACTGCAGCTTTCTTT. The encoded protein is CASSLGGTANTAAFF.

Notes on this clonotype: An end of the junction differs from the germline gene, which may be a read error. V usage is TRBV28 and J usage is TRBJ2-1; TRBD2 agrees at 14 bases. Germline V lookup: CDR1 MDHEN, CDR2 SYDVKM. The CDR3 contains 14 residues. In DNA form, the CDR3 reads TGTGTCAGCAGTCCGGAGACTAGCGGGAGGGCCCTGTTCTTC. This translates into CVSSPETSGRALFF. Full variable domain (outside the CDR3, taken from reference TRBV28 and TRBJ2-1): DVKVTQSSRYLVKRTGEKVFLECVQDMDHENMFWYRQDPGLGLRLIYFSYDVKMKEKGDIPEGYSVSREKKERFSLILESASTNQTSMYLCVSSPETSGRALFFGPGTRLTVL.

This clonotype was detected only a few times. Germline and junction disagree at one end, which may indicate a read error. The chain recombines TRBV15 with TRBJ2-7, with D possibly being TRBD1 (6 bases). The CDR3 length is 14 residues. Germline CDR1 and CDR2: LNHNV and YYDKDF (reference sequence). The CDR3 region is CATSRDRGRGEPYF. CDR3 nucleotides: TGTGCCACCAGCAGAGATCGTGGCAGGGGTGAGCCGTACTTC.

V is TRBV7-9 and J is TRBJ2-1; no clear D gene. The CDR3 loop spans 18 amino acids. Germline V lookup: CDR1 SEHNR, CDR2 FQNEAQ (reference sequence). V dropped 2 bases and J dropped 0 bases, with 17 bases sitting between them. This CDR3 is CASSLRYRVIGSYNEQFF. The CDR3 coding sequence is TGTGCCAGCAGCTTACGATATCGGGTGATCGGCTCCTACAATGAGCAGTTCTTC.

This chain links TRBV2 with TRBJ2-5; D is possibly TRBD1 (5 bases). Germline V gene lookup returns CDR1 SNHLY and CDR2 FYNNEI. V shed 0 bases and J shed 7 bases, with 12 bases lying between them. There are 14 residues in the CDR3. The CDR3 DNA reads TGTGCCAGCAGTGAAGCGGGCAGGGTGTGGACCCAGTACTTC. Protein product: CASSEAGRVWTQYF.

This clonotype was counted a single time. The V call is TRBV20-1, the J call TRBJ2-1, with 14 positions matching TRBD2. Looked up from germline, CDR1 is DFQATT and CDR2 is SNEGSKA (reference sequence). The CDR3 is 13 residues long. J lost 14 bases, V lost 7 bases, and 10 bases had no gene match. This CDR3 is CSVTGLAGASEFF. CDR3 DNA sequence: TGCAGTGTCACGGGACTAGCGGGAGCTAGCGAGTTCTTC.

This clonotype was seen more than once but under ten times. CDR3 sequence: CSARDLRDMSPLHF. CDR3 nucleotides: TGCAGTGCTAGAGATCTGAGGGATATGTCACCCCTCCACTTT. The chain couples TRBV20-1 to TRBJ1-6; D is unresolved. The CDR3 extends over 14 amino acids. The V and J ends lost 0 bases and 10 bases respectively, with 13 bases between them. Germline assignment: CDR1 DFQATT and CDR2 SNEGSKA (reference sequence).

The chain carries TRBV7-9 and TRBJ2-5, with D possibly TRBD1 on 6 matching bases. This CDR3 is 15 amino acids long. The V gene lost 0 bases and the J gene lost 4 bases, with 12 bases spanning the gap. Germline CDR1 is SEHNR and CDR2 is FQNEAQ (reference sequence). CDR3 protein: CASSLALGARETQYF. CDR3 sequence (DNA): TGTGCCAGCAGCTTAGCTCTGGGGGCTCGAGAGACCCAGTACTTC.

The chain combines TRBV5-4 with TRBJ1-6; D remains ambiguous. Germline-derived CDR1 and CDR2 are SGHNT and YYREEE (reference sequence). With 2 bases removed from V and 7 bases from J, the gap between germline ends came to 16 bases. CDR3 length: 16 residues. The CDR3 DNA follows: TGTGCCAGCAGCTTTGAGAGCGGTAGTGTGAATTCACCCCTCCACTTT. Residues: CASSFESGSVNSPLHF.

The J gene is TRBJ2-1, the V gene TRBV7-3; 8 bases line up with TRBD2. The CDR3 loop spans 16 amino acids. Looked up from germline, CDR1 is SGHTA and CDR2 is FQGTGA. The junction had 5 bases not matched to a gene; V was cut back by 0 bases and J by 4 bases. CDR3 region: CASSLTLSSGYNEQFF. In nucleotides, the CDR3 is TGTGCCAGCAGCTTAACTTTGTCTAGCGGGTACAATGAGCAGTTCTTC.

The CDR3 nucleotides are TGTGCCAGCAGCTTAGGTGACAGGAGGAACTATGGCTACACCTTC. This encodes CASSLGDRRNYGYTF. The chain recombines TRBV7-8 with TRBJ1-2; D perhaps matches TRBD1 (6 bases). V gave up 1 base and J gave up 2 bases, with 11 bases separating them. Germline-derived CDR1 and CDR2 are SGHVS and FQNEAQ. The length of the CDR3 is 15 residues.

The gene calls are TRBV20-1 and TRBJ1-2, with D possibly matching TRBD1 (5 bases). The CDR3 consists of 12 residues. The germline V and J ends were trimmed by 6 bases and 8 bases, with 16 bases remaining between them. Germline CDR1 DFQATT, CDR2 SNEGSKA (reference sequence). CDR3 amino acids: CSAARGRDGYTF. DNA of the CDR3: TGCAGTGCCGCCCGGGGGAGGGACGGCTACACCTTC.

The chain joins TRBV27 to TRBJ2-1, with unresolved D. The CDR3 has 13 amino acids. Germline loops: CDR1 MNHEY, CDR2 SMNVEV (reference sequence). V was shortened by 4 bases and J by 6 bases, with 10 bases between the two germline ends. CDR3 in amino acids: CASSYLFGNEQFF. CDR3 bases: TGTGCCAGCAGTTACTTGTTCGGCAATGAGCAGTTCTTC.

The chain has TRBV20-1 and TRBJ2-1, with 9 bases lining up with TRBD1. V trimming: 3 bases; J trimming: 3 bases; junction bases outside the gene matches: 6. Germline CDR1 DFQATT, CDR2 SNEGSKA (reference sequence). The CDR3 extends over 15 amino acids. CDR3 sequence: CSASDPGQGYNEQFF. CDR3 in DNA: TGCAGTGCTAGTGACCCGGGACAGGGCTACAATGAGCAGTTCTTC.

This clonotype has more than one count but fewer than ten. The CDR3 protein is CSARRQGAYETQYF. The DNA for the CDR3 is TGCAGTGCTAGGCGGCAGGGGGCATATGAGACCCAGTACTTC. The V and J genes are TRBV20-1 and TRBJ2-5, with 8 bases fitting TRBD1. The germline gives CDR1 DFQATT, CDR2 SNEGSKA (reference sequence). V shed 3 bases and J 5 bases; nucleotides not matched to a gene: 8. The CDR3 is 14 amino acids.

The rearrangement uses TRBV20-1 and TRBJ1-2; D not resolved. The CDR3 extends over 8 amino acids. Trimming removed 4 bases at V and 7 bases at J, with 1 base between. Germline values: CDR1 DFQATT, CDR2 SNEGSKA (reference sequence). The CDR3, as DNA: TGCAGTGCTACTGGCTACACCTTC. It is translated as CSATGYTF.

This chain links TRBV30 with TRBJ1-2; the D is unclear. Germline-derived CDR1 and CDR2 are GTSNPN and SVGIG (reference sequence). The germline V and J ends were trimmed by 0 bases and 4 bases, with 9 bases remaining between them. This CDR3 is 13 amino acids long. This chain's CDR3 is CAWSVRFGYGYTF. In DNA form, the CDR3 reads TGTGCCTGGAGTGTCCGGTTTGGCTATGGCTACACCTTC.

The chain combines TRBV27 with TRBJ2-7, with D uncertain. V lost 2 bases and J lost 3, with 14 bases in between. From germline, CDR1 is MNHEY and CDR2 SMNVEV (reference sequence). This CDR3 is built from 15 residues. The CDR3 reads CASSLKPLNSYEQYF. CDR3 nucleotides: TGTGCCAGCAGTTTAAAACCCCTCAATAGCTACGAGCAGTACTTC.

This clonotype was observed a handful of times. CDR3 loop: CASSEMSGVAFF. CDR3 in DNA: TGTGCCAGCAGTGAAATGTCGGGGGTAGCTTTCTTT. This chain uses TRBV2 with TRBJ1-1; D may be TRBD1 (5 bases). Trimming stripped 2 bases from V and 10 bases from J, with 11 bases between. The CDR3 runs 12 residues. From germline, CDR1 is SNHLY and CDR2 FYNNEI. Using reference TRBV2 and TRBJ1-1 for the parts outside the CDR3, the full variable domain is EPEVTQTPSHQVTQMGQEVILRCVPISNHLYFYWYRQILGQKVEFLVSFYNNEISEKSEIFDDQFSVERPDGSNFTLKIRSTKLEDSAMYFCASSEMSGVAFFGQGTRLTVV.

The chain is built from TRBV11-3 and TRBJ2-3; D not resolved. The germline V gene encodes CDR1 SGHNT and CDR2 YENEEA. The CDR3 sequence is 14 residues long. V shed 1 base and J shed 2 bases, with 7 bases lying between them. The DNA of the CDR3 is TGTGCCAGCAGCTTAGGTGGAAACACAGATACGCAGTATTTT. Protein product: CASSLGGNTDTQYF.

There are a few counts of this clonotype. The chain links TRBV6-1 to TRBJ1-5; D remains ambiguous. This CDR3 has 12 residues. With 6 bases removed from V and 4 bases from J, the gap between germline ends came to 7 bases. Per the germline V gene, CDR1 is MNHNS and CDR2 is SASEGT. The CDR3 reads CASRGPNQPQHF. Written as DNA, the CDR3 is TGTGCCAGCAGGGGTCCTAATCAGCCCCAGCATTTT.

This clonotype was observed a handful of times. J is TRBJ2-7 and V is TRBV7-2; 16 bases match TRBD2. This CDR3 has 19 residues. The trim removed 2 bases at V and 3 bases at J, leaving 10 bases unmatched. From germline, CDR1 is SGHTA and CDR2 FQGNSA. The CDR3 protein is CASSLRGGLAGGENYEQYF. The CDR3 coding sequence is TGTGCCAGCAGCTTACGAGGGGGACTAGCGGGAGGGGAAAACTACGAGCAGTACTTC.